The 19 T cell receptor beta chains below come from one sample, sequenced in a study of cytomegalovirus exposure and HLA in healthy donors. The table came from immunoSEQ multiplex PCR; TCRdb's copy has only in-frame clones and leaves some out. Here the sample spans 180,000 or so clones, approximately 89% being singletons. Sequencing was performed on PBMCs. The receptors derive from a man younger than 30 in good health and CMV-seropositive.

The rearrangement uses TRBV2 and TRBJ2-7; TRBD2 matches 7 bases. Germline CDR1 SNHLY, CDR2 FYNNEI. This CDR3 comprises 13 residues. Trimming removed 9 bases from V and 0 bases from J; junction bases left unmatched: 5. Here the CDR3 DNA reads TGTGCCAGGGGGGGGTCTAGCTCCTACGAGCAGTACTTC. Translated: CARGGSSSYEQYF.

The V and J genes are TRBV9 and TRBJ1-4; 10 bases are a match to TRBD1. Germline trimming cut 3 bases from V and 6 bases from J; bases unmatched to any gene: 2. The CDR3 extends over 14 amino acids. Germline lookup yields CDR1 SGDLS and CDR2 YYNGEE. CDR3 nucleotide sequence: TGTGCCAGCAGCGACGGGACAGGGGATGAAAAACTGTTTTTT. This sequence encodes CASSDGTGDEKLFF.

This chain uses TRBV27 with TRBJ1-1; TRBD1 is a possible D gene (6 bases). Germline CDR1 and CDR2: MNHEY and SMNVEV (reference sequence). V was pared by 6 bases and J by 1 base, with 12 bases between. This CDR3 spans 14 amino acids. DNA of the CDR3: TGTGCCAGCAGCGGGAGGACAGCGAACACTGAAGCTTTCTTT. Its protein is CASSGRTANTEAFF.

The chain carries TRBV4-2 and TRBJ1-2; 10 bases are a match to TRBD1. Germline-derived CDR1 and CDR2 are LGHNA and YNFKEQ. CDR3 length: 16 residues. The J segment lost 6 bases and the V segment lost 3 bases, leaving 10 bases of the junction unmatched. CDR3 protein: CASSQGSGTGVHGYTF. DNA of the CDR3: TGTGCCAGCAGCCAGGGGAGCGGGACAGGGGTTCATGGCTACACCTTC.

The V call is TRBV4-1, the J call TRBJ1-5; no clear D gene. The CDR3 contains 17 residues. V lost 1 base and J lost 3, with 16 bases in between. The germline V gene encodes CDR1 MGHRA and CDR2 YSYEKL. The CDR3 bases are TGCGCCAGCAGCCAAGGACGGGGAGGGCAGTTCAATCAGCCCCAGCATTTT. Translation: CASSQGRGGQFNQPQHF.

The V call is TRBV19, the J call TRBJ1-2; 10 bases are shared with TRBD1. CDR1 LNHDA and CDR2 SQIVND come from the germline V gene (reference sequence). There are 16 residues in the CDR3. The V gene end was trimmed by 7 bases and the J gene end by 8 bases; junction bases not matched to a gene: 16. The CDR3 nucleotides are TGTGCCAGTACTCCGCGGGACAGGGGCGGTTTTCGGGGCTACACCTTC. The encoded protein is CASTPRDRGGFRGYTF.

DNA of the CDR3: TGTGCCAGCAGCTCACAGGGGGGGTATGAGCAGTTCTTC. This sequence encodes CASSSQGGYEQFF. The gene calls are TRBV7-2 and TRBJ2-1; TRBD1 is a possible D gene (8 bases). The CDR3 spans 13 residues. V was trimmed by 4 bases and J by 8 bases, leaving 12 bases between them. Germline values: CDR1 SGHTA, CDR2 FQGNSA.

The chain uses TRBV5-1 and TRBJ2-3; no firm D call. V lost 0 bases to trimming and J lost 4 bases, with 9 bases between them. This CDR3 has 14 amino acids. Per the germline V gene, CDR1 is SGHRS and CDR2 is YFSETQ. CDR3 coding DNA: TGCGCCAGCAGCTTGGGAACTAAATCAGATACGCAGTATTTT. Translated: CASSLGTKSDTQYF. The full variable domain, rest sourced from reference TRBV5-1 and TRBJ2-3, is KAGVTQTPRYLIKTRGQQVTLSCSPISGHRSVSWYQQTPGQGLQFLFEYFSETQRNKGNFPGRFSGRQFSNSRSEMNVSTLELGDSALYLCASSLGTKSDTQYFGPGTRLTVL.

The J gene is TRBJ2-7, the V gene TRBV27; 7 bases are shared with TRBD1. The V gene's germline CDR1 is MNHEY and CDR2 SMNVEV (reference sequence). The CDR3 runs to 15 residues. The junction had 15 bases not matched to a gene; V was cut back by 6 bases and J by 7 bases. As DNA, the CDR3 is TGTGCCAGCAGCCTCCTAACAGGGACAGTGGGGGAGCAGTACTTC. Translating gives CASSLLTGTVGEQYF.

This clone rates as medium-sized. The same CDR3 is also encoded by other DNA sequences in this sample. The genes are TRBV19 and TRBJ1-5; D is unresolved. CDR1 LNHDA and CDR2 SQIVND come from the germline V gene (reference sequence). The length of the CDR3 is 13 residues. Between the trimmed V and J ends, which lost 10 bases and 4 bases, there was a span of 14 bases. The CDR3 protein is CATQYGGNQPQHF. The CDR3 DNA sequence: TGTGCCACCCAATACGGAGGGAATCAGCCCCAGCATTTT.

V is TRBV7-9 and J is TRBJ1-2; 9 positions agree with TRBD1. V was clipped by 5 bases and J by 8 bases; unmatched bases: 3. The germline gives CDR1 SEHNR, CDR2 FQNEAQ (reference sequence). The CDR3 has 12 amino acids. CDR3 protein: CASSGQGRGYTF. The CDR3 DNA is TGTGCCAGCAGCGGACAGGGGAGGGGCTACACCTTC.

On this clone: The same CDR3 is also encoded by other DNA sequences in this sample. The genes are TRBV20-1 and TRBJ1-2; 8 positions match TRBD1. Germline V gene data show CDR1 as DFQATT and CDR2 as SNEGSKA (reference sequence). The CDR3 consists of 11 residues. V shed 6 bases, J shed 4 bases, and the junction held 1 base outside the gene matches. CDR3 bases: TGCAGTGCAACAGGGGGCTATGGCTACACCTTC. This sequence encodes CSATGGYGYTF.

This clone is medium-sized. The chain recombines TRBV7-2 with TRBJ2-7; the match to TRBD2 covers 7 bases. Trimming at V came to 6 bases and at J to 5 bases, leaving 13 bases not matched to a gene. The CDR3 consists of 15 residues. Germline CDR1 reads SGHTA; CDR2 reads FQGNSA. Here the CDR3 reads CASSSSGSSGDEQYF. The CDR3 DNA reads as TGTGCCAGCAGTTCTAGCGGATCCTCAGGTGACGAGCAGTACTTC.

The V call is TRBV7-3, the J call TRBJ1-1; possibly TRBD1 for D (5 bases). From germline, CDR1 is SGHTA and CDR2 FQGTGA. V was shortened by 5 bases and J by 2 bases, with 12 bases between the two germline ends. This CDR3 is 14 amino acids long. The chain's CDR3 is CASSPPGGNTEAFF. In DNA, the CDR3 is TGTGCCAGCAGCCCGCCCGGGGGAAACACTGAAGCTTTCTTT.

This chain joins TRBV11-2 and TRBJ2-3; the D gene is possibly TRBD2 (6 bases). The V gene's germline CDR1 is SGHAT and CDR2 FQNNGV. Trimming removed 4 bases at V and 6 bases at J, with 8 bases between. The CDR3 sequence is 12 residues long. CDR3 amino acids: CASSSGGDTQYF. CDR3 DNA: TGTGCCAGCAGCTCTGGGGGGGATACGCAGTATTTT.

This chain joins TRBV5-1 and TRBJ1-4; the D gene is possibly TRBD1 (6 bases). The CDR3 covers 15 residues. Germline V gene sequence: CDR1 SGHRS, CDR2 YFSETQ. Trimming removed 6 bases from V and 7 bases from J, with 19 bases in between. The CDR3 DNA sequence: TGCGCCAGCACACCATCCGGGACATCGGCTGAAAAACTGTTTTTT. Protein sequence: CASTPSGTSAEKLFF.

The chain combines TRBV9 with TRBJ2-5; D gene ambiguous. Germline V gene lookup returns CDR1 SGDLS and CDR2 YYNGEE. V was trimmed by 0 bases and J by 5 bases, leaving 8 bases between them. The CDR3 is 13 residues long. The CDR3 loop is CASSVGGGETQYF. CDR3 bases: TGTGCCAGCAGCGTAGGCGGCGGTGAGACCCAGTACTTC.

The CDR3 spells CAWSPNQGSPLHF. CDR3 bases: TGTGCCTGGAGTCCCAACCAGGGTTCACCCCTCCACTTT. The chain links TRBV30 to TRBJ1-6, with a weak D call TRBD1 (5 bases). Trimming shortened V by 2 bases and J by 9 bases, and 11 bases separated the two germline ends. Germline V gives CDR1 GTSNPN, CDR2 SVGIG (reference sequence). This CDR3 contains 13 residues.

The chain is built from TRBV18 and TRBJ2-1; possible D gene TRBD2, 6 bases. The CDR3 spans 15 residues. Per germline, CDR1 KGHSH and CDR2 LQKENI. V was cut by 3 bases and J by 2 bases, with 11 bases left in between. The CDR3 DNA follows: TGTGCCAGCTCACCCCCAGCGGGCCCCTACAATGAGCAGTTCTTC. This sequence encodes CASSPPAGPYNEQFF.